Following are 24 T cell receptor beta chains from one sample sequenced in a study of blood T cell repertoires in COVID-19. Here immunoSEQ multiplex PCR was the method, and the copy in TCRdb shows in-frame clones only, minus some. The sample includes 25,000 to 35,000 clones, around nine tenths of them seen just once. The sample comprised peripheral blood. The source is a human donor in a cohort sampled during active COVID-19. The donor label of this sample is uncertain.

The chain links TRBV3-1 (or the pseudogene TRBV3-2) to TRBJ1-3; TRBD1 matches 7 bases. V lost 4 bases, J lost 0 bases, and 3 bases stayed unmatched. This CDR3 is 15 amino acids long. Germline assignment: CDR1 LGHDT and CDR2 YNNKEL (reference sequence). CDR3 DNA sequence: TGTGCCAGCAGCCCCGGGACAGTCTCTGGAAACACCATATATTTT. Translating gives CASSPGTVSGNTIYF.

The CDR3 reads CASSGRRPGELFF. In DNA form, the CDR3 reads TGTGCCAGCAGTGGGAGGCGTCCCGGGGAGCTGTTTTTT. The chain joins TRBV27 to TRBJ2-2; D is possibly TRBD2 (6 bases). Germline V gives CDR1 MNHEY, CDR2 SMNVEV (reference sequence). CDR3 length: 13 residues. Trimming took off 5 bases at V and 6 bases at J, with 10 bases between the two ends.

V gene TRBV7-9 combines with J gene TRBJ2-2; D uncertain. V was cut by 3 bases and J by 0 bases, with 2 bases left in between. This CDR3 has 13 residues. Germline-derived CDR1 and CDR2 are SEHNR and FQNEAQ (reference sequence). The chain's CDR3 is CASSFSNTGELFF. In DNA form, the CDR3 reads TGTGCCAGCAGCTTCTCGAACACCGGGGAGCTGTTTTTT.

The CDR3 is CASSDTGIETQYF. The DNA of the CDR3 is TGTGCCAGCAGCGATACAGGGATAGAGACCCAGTACTTC. This sequence joins TRBV3-1 (or the pseudogene TRBV3-2) and TRBJ2-5; possibly TRBD1 for D (6 bases). Per germline, CDR1 LGHDT and CDR2 YNNKEL (reference sequence). The V end was cut by 5 bases, the J end by 4 bases, with 11 bases between. This CDR3 comprises 13 residues.

The J gene is TRBJ2-1, the V gene TRBV19; 12 bases match TRBD2. The CDR3 covers 18 residues. The V and J ends lost 7 bases and 1 base, in that order; junction bases with no gene match: 11. Germline V gene data show CDR1 as LNHDA and CDR2 as SQIVND (reference sequence). CDR3 protein: CASTKTVTSGSSYNEQFF. The DNA of the CDR3 is TGTGCCAGTACTAAGACAGTGACTAGCGGGAGTTCCTACAATGAGCAGTTCTTC.

The CDR3 nucleotides are TGTGCCATCAGACAGGGTGATGAGCAGTTCTTC. Translating it yields CAIRQGDEQFF. V is TRBV10-3 and J is TRBJ2-1, with D possibly matching TRBD1 (6 bases). This CDR3 has 11 residues. V was shortened by 6 bases and J by 8 bases, with 8 bases between the two germline ends. The germline V gene encodes CDR1 ENHRY and CDR2 SYGVKD.

The chain joins TRBV5-4 to TRBJ2-3; no firm D call. CDR1 and CDR2 from the germline V gene are SGHNT and YYREEE (reference sequence). V lost 5 bases and J 2 bases, leaving 9 bases between the germline ends. The CDR3 spans 13 residues. The chain's CDR3 is CASRSSSTDTQYF. The CDR3 DNA sequence: TGTGCCAGCAGGTCGAGTTCCACAGATACGCAGTATTTT.

This rearrangement joins TRBV2 to TRBJ1-1; a weak D match, TRBD1 (5 bases). There are 15 residues in the CDR3. V lost 3 bases to trimming and J lost 4 bases, with 15 bases between them. Germline CDR1 is SNHLY and CDR2 is FYNNEI. CDR3 residues: CASSDQGMESTEAFF. The DNA for the CDR3 is TGTGCCAGCAGTGACCAGGGAATGGAGAGCACTGAAGCTTTCTTT.

This clone appeared once. V gene TRBV19 combines with J gene TRBJ2-2, with TRBD2 identical over 10 bases. Germline V CDR1 and CDR2: LNHDA, SQIVND (reference sequence). CDR3 length: 16 residues. V gave up 5 bases and J gave up 4 bases; unmatched junction bases: 7. CDR3 sequence: CASSPGLADLTGELFF. The CDR3 nucleotides are TGTGCCAGTAGTCCAGGACTAGCGGATCTCACCGGGGAGCTGTTTTTT.

The chain couples TRBV10-3 to TRBJ2-7; D is possibly TRBD1 (6 bases). Trimming left V 6 bases short and J 7 bases short, with 22 bases between. The length of the CDR3 is 15 residues. Germline CDR1 and CDR2: ENHRY and SYGVKD. DNA for the CDR3: TGTGCCATCAGGCAGGGGCAGGCTGGAAACTGGGAGCAGTACTTC. Translating gives CAIRQGQAGNWEQYF.

The J gene is TRBJ1-1, the V gene TRBV6-6; D might be TRBD1 (5 bases). Per the germline V gene, CDR1 is MNHNY and CDR2 is SVGAGI (reference sequence). This CDR3 has 16 residues. V was shortened by 4 bases and J by 4 bases, with 19 bases between the two germline ends. CDR3 bases: TGTGCCAGCAGTTCCTACCCTTTCAGGGTAGGCACTGAAGCTTTCTTT. It translates to CASSSYPFRVGTEAFF.

The chain employs TRBV28 and TRBJ1-5; D remains ambiguous. Germline V CDR1 and CDR2: MDHEN, SYDVKM. This CDR3 spans 14 amino acids. Trimming removed 3 bases from V and 3 bases from J, with 9 bases in between. The CDR3 here is CASSFVQDNQPQHF. The CDR3 DNA follows: TGTGCCAGCAGTTTTGTCCAGGACAATCAGCCCCAGCATTTT.

The rearrangement joins TRBV28 to TRBJ1-1; D not resolved. The CDR3 contains 16 residues. Trimming pared 1 base from V and 2 bases from J, leaving 14 bases between. Germline-derived CDR1 and CDR2 are MDHEN and SYDVKM. This chain's CDR3 is CASSLSLVGDNTEAFF. In nucleotides, the CDR3 is TGTGCCAGCAGTTTATCCCTGGTTGGAGATAACACTGAAGCTTTCTTT. The full variable domain, in which reference TRBV28 and TRBJ1-1 provide the parts outside the CDR3, is DVKVTQSSRYLVKRTGEKVFLECVQDMDHENMFWYRQDPGLGLRLIYFSYDVKMKEKGDIPEGYSVSREKKERFSLILESASTNQTSMYLCASSLSLVGDNTEAFFGQGTRLTVV.

The table lists this clone with a count of one. The chain carries TRBV6-4 and TRBJ1-1; 9 positions match TRBD1. J lost 5 bases, V lost 7 bases, and 17 bases had no gene match. This CDR3 contains 17 residues. Germline V CDR1 and CDR2: MRHNA, SNTAGT. CDR3 in DNA: TGTGCCAGCACCCTAAAGGGGGACAGGGTATCGGGTACTGAAGCTTTCTTT. Its protein is CASTLKGDRVSGTEAFF.

The chain links TRBV6-5 to TRBJ2-2, with 10 bases identical to TRBD2. The CDR3 is 16 amino acids. J was trimmed by 4 bases and V by 0 bases; bases with no gene match: 2. CDR1 MNHEY and CDR2 SVGAGI come from the germline V gene. The CDR3 coding sequence is TGTGCCAGCAGTTACTCCGGGACTAGCGTCACCGGGGAGCTGTTTTTT. Its protein product is CASSYSGTSVTGELFF.

This clone was seen only a few times. The chain recombines TRBV12-3 or TRBV12-4 with TRBJ1-2, with D unresolved. V lost 6 bases, J lost 2 bases, and 10 bases lay in between. This CDR3 contains 13 residues. The CDR3 nucleotides read TGTGCCAGCAGACCCGACAAGAACTATGGCTACACCTTC. Its translation: CASRPDKNYGYTF.

The rearrangement joins TRBV12-3 or TRBV12-4 to TRBJ2-7, with D perhaps TRBD1 (6 bases). The CDR3 consists of 13 residues. With 6 bases removed from V and 5 bases from J, the gap between germline ends came to 14 bases. In DNA form, the CDR3 reads TGTGCCAGCAGGTTGGGGGCCAGCGACGAGCAGTACTTC. Protein sequence: CASRLGASDEQYF.

The rearrangement links TRBV25-1 to TRBJ2-2, with D perhaps TRBD1 (6 bases). Germline assignment: CDR1 MGHDK and CDR2 SYGVNS. V was shortened by 6 bases and J by 7 bases, with 12 bases between the two germline ends. The CDR3 totals 13 residues. CDR3 amino acids: CASRAGTHGELFF. CDR3 nucleotides: TGTGCCAGCAGGGCAGGGACACACGGGGAGCTGTTTTTT.

This chain connects TRBV5-4 to TRBJ2-4; tentative D call: TRBD2 (7 bases). CDR1 SGHNT and CDR2 YYREEE come from the germline V gene (reference sequence). V lost 5 bases and J lost 9, with 27 bases in between. The CDR3 is made up of 17 amino acids. CDR3 coding DNA: TGTGCCAGCAGTCCTCCTGGAGGGGGGGACCAGAGGGGCATTCAGTACTTC. It specifies CASSPPGGGDQRGIQYF.

The chain is built from TRBV19 and TRBJ1-4; 7 nucleotides line up with TRBD1. V lost 6 bases, J lost 4 bases, and 5 bases stayed unmatched. The CDR3 sequence is 14 residues long. Germline-derived CDR1 and CDR2 are LNHDA and SQIVND (reference sequence). The CDR3 DNA follows: TGTGCCAGTAGAAGACAGGGATATAATGAAAAACTGTTTTTT. Amino acids: CASRRQGYNEKLFF.

The V call is TRBV6-5, the J call TRBJ2-7; D might be TRBD1 (5 bases). Per the germline V gene, CDR1 is MNHEY and CDR2 is SVGAGI. V dropped 7 bases and J dropped 3 bases, with 10 bases sitting between them. The CDR3 is 12 residues long. The CDR3 spells CASNTGVYEQYF. The CDR3 region has the DNA TGTGCCAGCAATACAGGAGTCTACGAGCAGTACTTC.

The CDR3 DNA reads as TGTGCCACCAGCGATTTCTTTCGGGAGGGCAAGGAGACCCAGTACTTC. It yields the protein CATSDFFREGKETQYF. The chain links TRBV15 to TRBJ2-5; TRBD2 matches 8 bases. CDR1 and CDR2 (germline): LNHNV, YYDKDF (reference sequence). V shed 5 bases, J shed 5 bases, and the junction held 13 bases outside the gene matches. This CDR3 contains 16 residues.

This clone was counted once. This chain connects TRBV30 to TRBJ1-2, with D possibly matching TRBD1 (6 bases). V shed 4 bases and J shed 2 bases, with 11 bases lying between them. Germline CDR1 and CDR2: GTSNPN and SVGIG (reference sequence). This CDR3 spans 13 amino acids. The CDR3 region is CAWNSDSNYGYTF. In nucleotides, the CDR3 is TGTGCCTGGAATTCGGACAGCAACTATGGCTACACCTTC.

This sequence joins TRBV12-5 and TRBJ1-1; D possibly corresponds to TRBD1 (5 bases). Germline V lookup: CDR1 LGHNT, CDR2 FRNRAP. Trimming shortened V by 2 bases and J by 0 bases, and 7 bases separated the two germline ends. The CDR3 consists of 14 residues. The CDR3 here is CASGLQGVNTEAFF. In DNA, the CDR3 is TGTGCTAGTGGTTTGCAGGGTGTGAACACTGAAGCTTTCTTT.